This T cell receptor (beta chain) derives from a study of control samples from healthy donors and cancer patients. Germline V gene lookup returns CDR1 LNHDA and CDR2 SQIVND (reference sequence). V was pared by 5 bases and J by 9 bases, with 17 bases between. The CDR3 is made up of 14 amino acids. Profiling relied on immunoSEQ multiplex PCR, and the TCRdb table lists in-frame clones only, not all of them. This sample carries roughly 55,000 clones, 88% of them seen once, and the ten largest clones take more than 3.5%. Sequences were obtained from blood. The rearrangement joins TRBV19 to TRBJ1-5; maybe TRBD1 (5 bases). The sequence came from a man aged 50 or older in good health. CDR3 protein: CASSRPGFGGPQHF. The CDR3 DNA sequence: TGTGCCAGTAGTCGTCCAGGGTTCGGGGGGCCCCAGCATTTT.